This TCR beta chain derives from a study of T cell clonality in common variable immunodeficiency. Study observations and caveats: In common variable immunodeficiency, TCR beta chains reportedly carried fewer deletions and N-nucleotide insertions. CVID subjects had higher TCRbeta clonality than healthy controls, most marked in about a third. Shared TCRbeta clones were fewer between CVID subjects than controls.

Trimming cost V 1 base and J 2 bases, with 10 bases left between them. CDR3 length equals 14 residues. CDR1 SGHNT and CDR2 YYREEE come from the germline V gene (reference sequence). Most patients and controls had Caucasian heritage. This clone was counted many times. What it recognizes is unknown. The read gets to within 3 residues of the CDR3 end, and the germline J gene fills in the rest. Method: immunoSEQ multiplex PCR; TCRdb's copy keeps in-frame clones and lacks some. The repertoire yields tens of thousands of clones, none seen only once; the top ten contain under 11%. Sequencing was done on a sample of peripheral blood mononuclear cells. The chain couples TRBV5-4 to TRBJ2-7; a possible D gene is TRBD2 (5 bases). The sequence was collected from a person aged 18 to 70 in good health. CDR3 residues: CASSLSGSTYEQYF. Incomplete CDR3 DNA: TGTGCCAGCAGCTTGTCGGGGTCCACCTACGAG. The variable domain in full, completed from reference TRBV5-4 and TRBJ2-7, reads ETGVTQSPTHLIKTRGQQVTLRCSSQSGHNTVSWYQQALGQGPQFIFQYYREEENGRGNFPPRFSGLQFPNYSSELNVNALELDDSALYLCASSLSGSTYEQYFGPGTRLTVT.